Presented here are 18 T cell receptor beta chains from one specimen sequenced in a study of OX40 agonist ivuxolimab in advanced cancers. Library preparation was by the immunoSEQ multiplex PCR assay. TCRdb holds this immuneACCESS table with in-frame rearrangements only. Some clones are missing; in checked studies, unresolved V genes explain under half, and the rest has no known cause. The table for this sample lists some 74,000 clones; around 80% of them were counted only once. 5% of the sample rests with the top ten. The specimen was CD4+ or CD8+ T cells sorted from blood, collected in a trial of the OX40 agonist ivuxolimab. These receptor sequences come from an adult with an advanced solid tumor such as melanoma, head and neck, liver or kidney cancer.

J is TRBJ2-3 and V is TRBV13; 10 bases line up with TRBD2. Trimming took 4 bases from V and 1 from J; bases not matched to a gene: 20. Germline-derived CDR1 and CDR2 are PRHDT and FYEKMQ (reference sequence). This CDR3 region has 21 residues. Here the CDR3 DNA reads TGTGCCAGCAGCTCACCTTCAGGAGCGGGGGGGCCGAGTACACGCACAGATACGCAGTATTTT. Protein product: CASSSPSGAGGPSTRTDTQYF.

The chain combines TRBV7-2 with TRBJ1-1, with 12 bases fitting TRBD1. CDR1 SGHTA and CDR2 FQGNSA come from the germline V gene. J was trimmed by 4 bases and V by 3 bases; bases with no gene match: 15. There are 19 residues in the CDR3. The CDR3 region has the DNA TGTGCCAGCAGCTTGCGGCCGGGGGCGGGACAGGGGGCCGTCACTGAAGCTTTCTTT. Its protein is CASSLRPGAGQGAVTEAFF.

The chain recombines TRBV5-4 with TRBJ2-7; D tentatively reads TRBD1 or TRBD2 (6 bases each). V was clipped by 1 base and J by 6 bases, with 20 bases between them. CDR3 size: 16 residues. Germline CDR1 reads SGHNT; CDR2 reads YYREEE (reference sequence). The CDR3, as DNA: TGTGCCAGCAGCTTGAAGTGGGGTCGAGGGGGGAGCGAGCAGTACTTC. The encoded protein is CASSLKWGRGGSEQYF.

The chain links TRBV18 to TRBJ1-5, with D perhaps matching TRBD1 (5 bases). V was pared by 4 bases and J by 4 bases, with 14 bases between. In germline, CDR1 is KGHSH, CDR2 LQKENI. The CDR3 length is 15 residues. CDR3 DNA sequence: TGTGCCAGCTCACGTGGGACGGCAGGGAATCAGCCCCAGCATTTT. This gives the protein CASSRGTAGNQPQHF.

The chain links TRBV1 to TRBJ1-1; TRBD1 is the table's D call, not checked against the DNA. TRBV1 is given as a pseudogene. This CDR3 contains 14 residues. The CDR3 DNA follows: TGCACCAGCAGCCAAGCTCCCAGGGGGGCTGAAGCTTTCTTT. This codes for CTSSQAPRGAEAFF.

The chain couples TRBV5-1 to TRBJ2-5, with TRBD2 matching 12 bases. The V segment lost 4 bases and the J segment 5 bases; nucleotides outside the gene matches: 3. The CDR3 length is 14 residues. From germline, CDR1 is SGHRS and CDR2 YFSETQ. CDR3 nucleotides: TGCGCCAGCAGCCGGACTAGCGGGGAGGAGACCCAGTACTTC. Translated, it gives CASSRTSGEETQYF.

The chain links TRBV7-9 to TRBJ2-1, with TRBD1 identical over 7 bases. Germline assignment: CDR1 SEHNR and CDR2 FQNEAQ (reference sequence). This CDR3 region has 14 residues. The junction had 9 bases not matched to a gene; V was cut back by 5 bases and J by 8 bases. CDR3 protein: CASSPRTGRDEQFF. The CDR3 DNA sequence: TGTGCCAGCAGCCCCCGGACAGGAAGGGATGAGCAGTTCTTC. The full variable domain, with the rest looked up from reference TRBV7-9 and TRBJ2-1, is DTGVSQNPRHKITKRGQNVTFRCDPISEHNRLYWYRQTLGQGPEFLTYFQNEAQLEKSRLLSDRFSAERPKGSFSTLEIQRTEQGDSAMYLCASSPRTGRDEQFFGPGTRLTVL.

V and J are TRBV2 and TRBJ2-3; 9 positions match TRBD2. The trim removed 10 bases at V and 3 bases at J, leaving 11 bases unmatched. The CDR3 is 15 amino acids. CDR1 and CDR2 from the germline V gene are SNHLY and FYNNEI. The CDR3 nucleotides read TGTGCCAACGGACGAGGACTAGCGCTGACAGATACGCAGTATTTT. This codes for CANGRGLALTDTQYF.

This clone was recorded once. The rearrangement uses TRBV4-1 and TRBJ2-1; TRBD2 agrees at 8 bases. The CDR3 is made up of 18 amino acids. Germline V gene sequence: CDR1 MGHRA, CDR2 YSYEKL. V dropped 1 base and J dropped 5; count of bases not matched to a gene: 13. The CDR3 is CASSQGILRREAHNEQFF. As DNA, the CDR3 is TGCGCCAGCAGCCAAGGGATCCTGAGGCGGGAGGCCCACAATGAGCAGTTCTTC.

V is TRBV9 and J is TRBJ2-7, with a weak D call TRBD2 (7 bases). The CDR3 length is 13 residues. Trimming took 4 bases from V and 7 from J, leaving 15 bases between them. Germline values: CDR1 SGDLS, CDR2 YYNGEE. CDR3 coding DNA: TGTGCCAGCAGCCCGTGGGAGGGGGATGAGCAGTACTTC. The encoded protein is CASSPWEGDEQYF. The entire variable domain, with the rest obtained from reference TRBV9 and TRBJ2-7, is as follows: DSGVTQTPKHLITATGQRVTLRCSPRSGDLSVYWYQQSLDQGLQFLIQYYNGEERAKGNILERFSAQQFPDLHSELNLSSLELGDSALYFCASSPWEGDEQYFGPGTRLTVT.

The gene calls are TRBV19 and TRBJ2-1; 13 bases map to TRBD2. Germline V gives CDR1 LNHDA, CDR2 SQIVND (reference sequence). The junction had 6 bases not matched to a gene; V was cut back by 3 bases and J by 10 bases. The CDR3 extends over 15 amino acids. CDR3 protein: CASSMGLAGSREQFF. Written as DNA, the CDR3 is TGTGCCAGTAGTATGGGACTAGCGGGATCGCGAGAGCAGTTCTTC.

CDR3 protein: CASSIWSGQSQYF. The CDR3 nucleotides read TGTGCCAGTAGTATATGGTCAGGGCAATCGCAGTACTTC. The rearrangement joins TRBV19 to TRBJ2-7; D might be TRBD1 (5 bases). The CDR3 is 13 residues long. The V gene's germline CDR1 is LNHDA and CDR2 SQIVND (reference sequence). Trimming cost V 2 bases and J 9 bases, with 14 bases left between them.

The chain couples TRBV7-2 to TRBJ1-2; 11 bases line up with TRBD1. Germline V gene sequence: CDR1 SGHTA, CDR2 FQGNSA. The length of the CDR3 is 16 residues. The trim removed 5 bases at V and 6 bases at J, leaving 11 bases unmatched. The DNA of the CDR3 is TGTGCCAGCAGCATAGACCGGACAGGGGGCGGTCATGGCTACACCTTC. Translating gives CASSIDRTGGGHGYTF.

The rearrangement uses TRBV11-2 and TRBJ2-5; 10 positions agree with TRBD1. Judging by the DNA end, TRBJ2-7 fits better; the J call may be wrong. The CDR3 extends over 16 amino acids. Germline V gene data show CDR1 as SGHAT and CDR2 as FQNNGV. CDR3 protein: CASSPRTGGSSYEQYF. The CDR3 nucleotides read TGTGCCAGCAGTCCAAGGACAGGGGGGAGCTCCTACGAGCAGTACTTC.

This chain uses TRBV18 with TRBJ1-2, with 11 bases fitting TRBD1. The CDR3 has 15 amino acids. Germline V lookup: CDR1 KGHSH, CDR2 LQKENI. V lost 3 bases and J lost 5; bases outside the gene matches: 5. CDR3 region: CASSPTGQGAYGYTF. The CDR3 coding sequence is TGTGCCAGCTCACCCACCGGACAGGGGGCATATGGCTACACCTTC.

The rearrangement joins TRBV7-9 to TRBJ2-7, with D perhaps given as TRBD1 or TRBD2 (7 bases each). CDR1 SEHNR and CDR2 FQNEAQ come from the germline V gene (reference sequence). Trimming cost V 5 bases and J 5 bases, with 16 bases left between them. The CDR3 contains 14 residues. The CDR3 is CASSAGGDVDEQYF. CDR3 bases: TGTGCCAGCAGCGCAGGGGGGGATGTGGACGAGCAGTACTTC.

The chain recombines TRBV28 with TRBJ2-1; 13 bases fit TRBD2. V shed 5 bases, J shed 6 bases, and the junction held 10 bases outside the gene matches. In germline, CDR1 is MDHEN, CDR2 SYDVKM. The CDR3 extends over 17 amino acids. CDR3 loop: CASSHGLAGVRTNEQFF. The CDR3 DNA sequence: TGTGCCAGCAGTCACGGACTAGCGGGAGTTCGGACCAATGAGCAGTTCTTC.

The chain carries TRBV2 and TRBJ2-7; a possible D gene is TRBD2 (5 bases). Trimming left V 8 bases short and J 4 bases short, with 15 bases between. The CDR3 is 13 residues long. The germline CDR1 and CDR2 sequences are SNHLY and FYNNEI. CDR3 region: CASATGPGYEQYF. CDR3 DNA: TGTGCCAGCGCGACCGGACCGGGGTACGAGCAGTACTTC.